This T cell receptor (beta chain) was identified in a study of Tregs in tolerant kidney transplant recipients. Per the germline V gene, CDR1 is MGHRA and CDR2 is YSYEKL. CDR3 length: 15 residues. Trimming removed 3 bases from V and 3 bases from J; junction bases left unmatched: 3. Profiled with immunoSEQ multiplex PCR; TCRdb holds only in-frame clones, not every one. This table holds around 85,000 clones, 91% found once. This chain uses TRBV4-1 with TRBJ1-3, with 9 positions matching TRBD1. The specimen was Tregs from blood, collected before the transplant. The receptor's source is a human donor who received a combined kidney and bone marrow transplant. The CDR3 DNA is TGCGCCAGCAGCCAGCCGGACAGGGGTGGAAACACCATATATTTT. Amino acid sequence: CASSQPDRGGNTIYF.